These 2 T cell receptor beta chains came from one sample sequenced in a study of shared clonotypes between healthy human individuals. Naive CD8 cells lacked CD45RO, underwent positive selection for CCR7 and left out terminally differentiated effector memory CD45RA+ cells. Here immunoSEQ multiplex PCR was the method, and the copy in TCRdb shows in-frame clones only, minus some. The sample carries over 2 million clones, roughly 95% recorded once. The sequenced sample consisted of naive CD8+ T cells sorted from blood. Receptors originate from a man aged 18 to 30 in good health.

The rearrangement links TRBV7-9 to TRBJ2-7; D might be TRBD1 (6 bases). Trimming took off 5 bases at V and 5 bases at J, with 10 bases between the two ends. CDR1 is SEHNR, CDR2 FQNEAQ, per germline (reference sequence). This CDR3 region has 12 residues. CDR3 region: CASSANRDEQYF. CDR3 DNA: TGTGCCAGCAGCGCCAACAGGGACGAGCAGTACTTC. Based on the CDR3 plus reference TRBV7-9 and TRBJ2-7, the full variable domain is DTGVSQNPRHKITKRGQNVTFRCDPISEHNRLYWYRQTLGQGPEFLTYFQNEAQLEKSRLLSDRFSAERPKGSFSTLEIQRTEQGDSAMYLCASSANRDEQYFGPGTRLTVT.

The chain couples TRBV30 to TRBJ2-2, with 11 nucleotides matching TRBD1. Germline V gene lookup returns CDR1 GTSNPN and CDR2 SVGIG (reference sequence). CDR3 length equals 15 residues. Trimming cost V 3 bases and J 5 bases; bases outside gene matches: 5. CDR3: CAWSGTGGVTGELFF. For the CDR3, the DNA is TGTGCCTGGAGCGGGACAGGGGGAGTTACCGGGGAGCTGTTTTTT.